The entry that follows covers one T cell receptor (beta chain) sequence. This record belongs to a study of blood T cell repertoires in COVID-19. On the study more broadly: Samples taken during acute and convalescent COVID-19 were collected in the United States, Italy and Spain.

CDR1 SGHRS and CDR2 YFSETQ come from the germline V gene. The CDR3 runs to 13 residues. V gave up 3 bases and J gave up 5 bases; unmatched junction bases: 4. In the authors' methods: How many nucleated cells were present was estimated from reference gene primer amplification. Profiling relied on immunoSEQ multiplex PCR, and the TCRdb table lists in-frame clones only, not all of them. The DNA gave D and trimming, while V, J and clone size come from that table. Of about 100,000 clones in the sample, about 90% are singletons; the top ten hold roughly 7.3%. The source is a man between 25 and 39 years old in a cohort sampled during active COVID-19. The sequencing input was peripheral blood. V is TRBV5-1 and J is TRBJ2-5; TRBD2 matches 7 bases. CDR3 sequence reads: CASSWSGEETQYF. Written as DNA, the CDR3 is TGCGCCAGCAGCTGGAGCGGGGAGGAGACCCAGTACTTC.